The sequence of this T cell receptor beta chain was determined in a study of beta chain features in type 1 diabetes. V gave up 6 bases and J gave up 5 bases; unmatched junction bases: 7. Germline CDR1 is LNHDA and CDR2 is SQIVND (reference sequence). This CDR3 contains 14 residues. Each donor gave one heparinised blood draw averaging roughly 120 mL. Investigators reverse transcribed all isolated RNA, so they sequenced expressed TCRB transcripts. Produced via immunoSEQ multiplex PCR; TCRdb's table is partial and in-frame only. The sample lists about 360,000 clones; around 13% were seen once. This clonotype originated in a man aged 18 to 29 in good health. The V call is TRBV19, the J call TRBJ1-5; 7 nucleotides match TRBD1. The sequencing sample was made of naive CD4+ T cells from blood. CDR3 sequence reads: CASRETGRYQPQHF. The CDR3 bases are TGTGCCAGTAGGGAGACAGGGAGGTATCAGCCCCAGCATTTT.